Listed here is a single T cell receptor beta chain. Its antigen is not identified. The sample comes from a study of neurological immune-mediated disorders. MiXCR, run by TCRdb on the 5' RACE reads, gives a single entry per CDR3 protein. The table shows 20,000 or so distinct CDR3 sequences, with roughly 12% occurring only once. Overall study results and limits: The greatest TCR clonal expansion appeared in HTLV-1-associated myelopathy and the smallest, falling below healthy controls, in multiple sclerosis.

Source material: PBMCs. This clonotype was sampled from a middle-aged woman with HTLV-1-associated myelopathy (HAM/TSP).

CDR3 residues: CSARGTGGNLLDYEQYF. In DNA form, the CDR3 reads TGCAGTGCTAGGGGGACAGGGGGCAACCTATTAGACTACGAGCAGTACTTC. The V call is TRBV20-1, the J call TRBJ2-7; 12 bases align to TRBD1. Trimming cost V 3 bases and J 3 bases; bases outside gene matches: 12. CDR1 DFQATT and CDR2 SNEGSKA come from the germline V gene (reference sequence). CDR3 length: 17 residues.